Detailed here is one T cell receptor (beta chain). Its antigen remains unknown. This entry comes from a study of blood T cells in healthy people across ages. J was trimmed by 4 bases and V by 5 bases; bases with no gene match: 12. CDR1 is MNHEY, CDR2 SMNVEV, per germline (reference sequence). This CDR3 has 16 residues. Combining a sample-barcoded 5' primer with a J-beta primer mix, a second PCR ran for roughly 6 to 11 cycles. TCRdb recomputed calls from the 5' RACE reads with MiXCR, one row per CDR3 protein. The top ten clones hold around 25% of a sample with around 580,000 distinct CDR3 sequences, roughly 43% of them seen once. General study findings and limits: The authors considered diversity estimates from one million T cells to be underestimates.

This TCR was sampled from a man older than 75 in good health. The genes are TRBV27 and TRBJ1-2; the match to TRBD1 covers 8 bases. Specimen: blood. CDR3 protein: CASSPGQGTGPYGYTF. The CDR3 DNA sequence: TGTGCCAGCAGTCCAGGACAGGGAACAGGACCCTATGGCTACACCTTC.